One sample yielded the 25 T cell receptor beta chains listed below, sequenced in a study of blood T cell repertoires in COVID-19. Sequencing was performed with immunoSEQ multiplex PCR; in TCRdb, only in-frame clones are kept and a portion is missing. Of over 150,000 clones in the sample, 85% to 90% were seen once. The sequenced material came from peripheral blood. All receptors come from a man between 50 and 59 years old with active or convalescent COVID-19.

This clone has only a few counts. CDR3 protein: CATEDRNTEAFF. The DNA for the CDR3 is TGTGCCACCGAGGACAGAAACACTGAAGCTTTCTTT. V is TRBV24-1 and J is TRBJ1-1; D is possibly TRBD1 (6 bases). The V and J ends lost 9 bases and 2 bases respectively, with 9 bases between them. This CDR3 has 12 residues. From germline, CDR1 is KGHDR and CDR2 SFDVKD.

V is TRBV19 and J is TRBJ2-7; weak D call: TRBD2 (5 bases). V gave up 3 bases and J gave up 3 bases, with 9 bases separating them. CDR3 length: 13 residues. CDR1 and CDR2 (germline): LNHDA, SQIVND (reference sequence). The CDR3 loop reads CASSIDTSYEQYF. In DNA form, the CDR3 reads TGTGCCAGTAGTATCGATACTAGCTACGAGCAGTACTTC.

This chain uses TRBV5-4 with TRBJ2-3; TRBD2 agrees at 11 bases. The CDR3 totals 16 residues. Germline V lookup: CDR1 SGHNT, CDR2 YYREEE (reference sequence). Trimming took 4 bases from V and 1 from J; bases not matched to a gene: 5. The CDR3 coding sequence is TGTGCCAGCAGCCCGGGGGGACTAGCGGGCACAGATACGCAGTATTTT. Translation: CASSPGGLAGTDTQYF. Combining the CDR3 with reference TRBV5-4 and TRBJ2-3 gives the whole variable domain ETGVTQSPTHLIKTRGQQVTLRCSSQSGHNTVSWYQQALGQGPQFIFQYYREEENGRGNFPPRFSGLQFPNYSSELNVNALELDDSALYLCASSPGGLAGTDTQYFGPGTRLTVL.

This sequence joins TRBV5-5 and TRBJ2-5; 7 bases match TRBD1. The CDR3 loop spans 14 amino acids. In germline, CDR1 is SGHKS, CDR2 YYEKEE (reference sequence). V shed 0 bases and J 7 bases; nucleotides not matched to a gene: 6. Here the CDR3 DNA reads TGTGCCAGCAGCTTGGGGGACAGCGAGGGGACCCAGTACTTC. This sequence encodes CASSLGDSEGTQYF.

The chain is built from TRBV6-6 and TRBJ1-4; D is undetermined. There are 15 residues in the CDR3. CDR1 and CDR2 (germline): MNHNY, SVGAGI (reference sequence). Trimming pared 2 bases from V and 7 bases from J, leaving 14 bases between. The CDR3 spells CASSYRGPPSEKLFF. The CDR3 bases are TGTGCCAGCAGTTACCGGGGTCCACCCAGTGAAAAACTGTTTTTT.

CDR3: CASSQGTVNYGYTF. In DNA form, the CDR3 reads TGCGCCAGCAGCCAGGGGACAGTCAACTATGGCTACACCTTC. V is TRBV4-3 and J is TRBJ1-2; 7 bases fit TRBD1. The CDR3 runs to 14 residues. The J segment lost 2 bases and the V segment lost 3 bases, leaving 3 bases of the junction unmatched. Per the germline V gene, CDR1 is LGHNA and CDR2 is YSLEER.

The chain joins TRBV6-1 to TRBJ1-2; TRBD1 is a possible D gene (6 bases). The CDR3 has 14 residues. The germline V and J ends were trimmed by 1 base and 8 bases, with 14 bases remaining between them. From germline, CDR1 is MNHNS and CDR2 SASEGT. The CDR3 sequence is CASSEVAGVYGYTF. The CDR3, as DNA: TGTGCCAGCAGTGAAGTTGCAGGGGTGTACGGCTACACCTTC.

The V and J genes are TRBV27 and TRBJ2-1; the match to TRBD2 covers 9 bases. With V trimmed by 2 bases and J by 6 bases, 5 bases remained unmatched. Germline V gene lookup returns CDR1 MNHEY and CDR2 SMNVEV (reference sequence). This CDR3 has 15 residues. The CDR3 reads CASSLGSRGGNEQFF. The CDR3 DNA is TGTGCCAGCAGTTTAGGTTCGCGGGGGGGCAATGAGCAGTTCTTC.

Here the CDR3 reads CASSQGLAAEQFF. CDR3 coding DNA: TGTGCCAGCAGCCAAGGCCTAGCCGCTGAGCAGTTCTTC. The V gene is TRBV3-1 (or the pseudogene TRBV3-2), the J gene TRBJ2-1, with D tentatively TRBD2 (5 bases). Per germline, CDR1 LGHDT and CDR2 YNNKEL (reference sequence). The CDR3 contains 13 residues. Trimming took off 1 base at V and 9 bases at J, with 10 bases between the two ends.

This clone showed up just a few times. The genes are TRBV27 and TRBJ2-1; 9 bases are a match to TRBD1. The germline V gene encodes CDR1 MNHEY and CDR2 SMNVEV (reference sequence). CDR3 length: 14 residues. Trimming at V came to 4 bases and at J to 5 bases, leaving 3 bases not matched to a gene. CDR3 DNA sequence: TGTGCCAGCAGTTGGACAGGGGCTCACAATGAGCAGTTCTTC. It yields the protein CASSWTGAHNEQFF.

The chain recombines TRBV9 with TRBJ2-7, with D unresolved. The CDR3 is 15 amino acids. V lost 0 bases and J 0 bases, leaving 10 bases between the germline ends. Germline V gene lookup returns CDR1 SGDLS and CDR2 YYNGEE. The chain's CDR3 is CASSVGHLSSYEQYF. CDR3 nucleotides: TGTGCCAGCAGCGTAGGCCATCTGAGCTCCTACGAGCAGTACTTC.

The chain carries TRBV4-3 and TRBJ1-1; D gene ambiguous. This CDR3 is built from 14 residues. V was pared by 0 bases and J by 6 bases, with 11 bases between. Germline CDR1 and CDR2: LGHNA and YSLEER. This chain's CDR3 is CASSQDPSGPEAFF. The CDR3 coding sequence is TGCGCCAGCAGCCAAGATCCAAGCGGCCCTGAAGCTTTCTTT.

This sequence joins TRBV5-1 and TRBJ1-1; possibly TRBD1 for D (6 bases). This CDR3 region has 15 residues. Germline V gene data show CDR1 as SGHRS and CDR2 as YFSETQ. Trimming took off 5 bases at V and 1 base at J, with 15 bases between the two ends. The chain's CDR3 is CASSYVQGPNTEAFF. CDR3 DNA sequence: TGCGCCAGCAGTTATGTGCAGGGGCCGAACACTGAAGCTTTCTTT.

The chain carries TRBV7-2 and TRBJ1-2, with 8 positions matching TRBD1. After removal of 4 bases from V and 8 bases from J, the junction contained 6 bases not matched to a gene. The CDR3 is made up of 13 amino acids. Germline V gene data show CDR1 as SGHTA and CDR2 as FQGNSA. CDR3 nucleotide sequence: TGTGCCAGCAGCTCACGACAGGGGAGCGGCTACACCTTC. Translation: CASSSRQGSGYTF. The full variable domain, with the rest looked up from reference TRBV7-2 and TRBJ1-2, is GAGVSQSPSNKVTEKGKDVELRCDPISGHTALYWYRQSLGQGLEFLIYFQGNSAPDKSGLPSDRFSAERTGGSVSTLTIQRTQQEDSAVYLCASSSRQGSGYTFGSGTRLTVV.

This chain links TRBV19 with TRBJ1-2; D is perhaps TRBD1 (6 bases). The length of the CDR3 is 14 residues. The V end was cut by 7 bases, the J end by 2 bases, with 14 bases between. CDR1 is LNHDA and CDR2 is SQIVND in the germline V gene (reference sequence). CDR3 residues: CASTIPGANYGYTF. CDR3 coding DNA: TGTGCCAGTACCATACCAGGGGCCAACTATGGCTACACCTTC.

The CDR3 protein is CASSHNRAGANVLTF. The CDR3 bases are TGTGCCAGCAGCCATAACAGGGCTGGGGCCAACGTCCTGACTTTC. The chain links TRBV7-8 to TRBJ2-6; D may be TRBD1 (6 bases). This CDR3 has 15 amino acids. V was shortened by 5 bases and J by 2 bases, with 10 bases between the two germline ends. Germline V gene data show CDR1 as SGHVS and CDR2 as FQNEAQ.

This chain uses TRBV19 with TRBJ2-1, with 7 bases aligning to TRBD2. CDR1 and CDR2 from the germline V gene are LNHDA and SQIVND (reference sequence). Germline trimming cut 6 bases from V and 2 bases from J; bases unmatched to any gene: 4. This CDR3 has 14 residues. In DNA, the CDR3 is TGTGCCAGTAGCGGACTAGTACCCTACAATGAGCAGTTCTTC. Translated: CASSGLVPYNEQFF.

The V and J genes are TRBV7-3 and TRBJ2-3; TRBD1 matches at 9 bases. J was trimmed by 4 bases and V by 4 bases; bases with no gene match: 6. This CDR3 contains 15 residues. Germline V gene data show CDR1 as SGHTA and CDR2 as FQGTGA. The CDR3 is CASSSTGGRADTQYF. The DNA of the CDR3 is TGTGCCAGCAGCTCAACAGGGGGCAGGGCAGATACGCAGTATTTT.

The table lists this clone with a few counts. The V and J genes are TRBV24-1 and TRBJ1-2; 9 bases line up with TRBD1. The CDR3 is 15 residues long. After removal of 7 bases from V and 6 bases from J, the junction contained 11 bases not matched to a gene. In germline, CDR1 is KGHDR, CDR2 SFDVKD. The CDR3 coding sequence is TGTGCCACCAGGGGTTCGACAGGGGGTATAGATGGCTACACCTTC. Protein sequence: CATRGSTGGIDGYTF.

DNA for the CDR3: TGTGCCAGCAGTCTGGGACAGCCTCCGGAGGGGTTACATTCACCCCTCCACTTT. This translates into CASSLGQPPEGLHSPLHF. This sequence joins TRBV6-2 or TRBV6-3 and TRBJ1-6, with 7 bases identical to TRBD1. Per the germline V gene, CDR1 is MNHEY and CDR2 is SVGEGT. With V trimmed by 5 bases and J by 8 bases, 18 bases remained unmatched. The CDR3 runs 18 residues.

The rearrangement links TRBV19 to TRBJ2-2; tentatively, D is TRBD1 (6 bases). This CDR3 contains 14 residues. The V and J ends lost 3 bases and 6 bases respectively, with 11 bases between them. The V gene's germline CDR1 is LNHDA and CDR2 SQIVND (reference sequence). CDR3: CASSMGHTAGELFF. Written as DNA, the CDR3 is TGTGCCAGTAGTATGGGACACACCGCCGGGGAGCTGTTTTTT.

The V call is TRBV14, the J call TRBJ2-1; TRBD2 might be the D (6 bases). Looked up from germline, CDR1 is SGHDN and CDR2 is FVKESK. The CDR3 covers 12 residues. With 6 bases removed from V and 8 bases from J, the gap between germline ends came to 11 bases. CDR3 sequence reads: CASRKGGHEQFF. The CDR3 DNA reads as TGTGCCAGCAGGAAGGGAGGCCATGAGCAGTTCTTC.

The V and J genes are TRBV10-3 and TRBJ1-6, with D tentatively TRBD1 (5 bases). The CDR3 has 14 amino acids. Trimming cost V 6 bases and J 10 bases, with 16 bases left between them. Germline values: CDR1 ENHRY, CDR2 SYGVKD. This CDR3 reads CAISGRENGSPLHF. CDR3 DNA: TGTGCCATCAGCGGCAGGGAAAACGGATCACCCCTCCACTTT.

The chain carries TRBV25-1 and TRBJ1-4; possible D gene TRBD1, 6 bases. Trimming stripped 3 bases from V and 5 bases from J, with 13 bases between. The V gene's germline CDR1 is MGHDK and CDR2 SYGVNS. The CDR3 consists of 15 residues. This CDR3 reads CASSDQGRGNEKLFF. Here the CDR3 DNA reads TGTGCCAGCAGTGACCAAGGCAGGGGAAATGAAAAACTGTTTTTT.

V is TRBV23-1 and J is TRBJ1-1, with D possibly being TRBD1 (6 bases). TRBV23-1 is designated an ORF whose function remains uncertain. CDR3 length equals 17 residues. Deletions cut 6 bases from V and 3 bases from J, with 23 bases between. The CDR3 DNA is TGCGCCAGCAGAAGGAGGGGGGGACCAAATCTTTACACTGAAGCTTTCTTT. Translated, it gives CASRRRGGPNLYTEAFF.